What follows are 4 T cell receptor beta chains derived from one specimen sequenced in a study of control samples from healthy donors and cancer patients. Sequencing was performed with immunoSEQ multiplex PCR; in TCRdb, only in-frame clones are kept and a portion is missing. The sample holds 63,000 or so clones, roughly 87% seen once. The sample consisted of PBMCs. Receptors originate from a man aged 55 to 70 with colorectal cancer.

The V and J genes are TRBV5-6 and TRBJ1-5, with TRBD1 as a possible D gene (5 bases). Germline lookup yields CDR1 SGHDT and CDR2 YYEEEE. The CDR3 covers 13 residues. The V gene lost 4 bases and the J gene lost 7 bases, with 12 bases spanning the gap. The CDR3 DNA reads TGTGCCAGCAGCCACCTCGGGGGGCAGCCCCAGCATTTT. This sequence encodes CASSHLGGQPQHF. The complete variable domain, with remaining parts taken from reference TRBV5-6 and TRBJ1-5, reads DAGVTQSPTHLIKTRGQQVTLRCSPKSGHDTVSWYQQALGQGPQFIFQYYEEEERQRGNFPDRFSGHQFPNYSSELNVNALLLGDSALYLCASSHLGGQPQHFGDGTRLSIL.

The V and J genes are TRBV2 and TRBJ1-1, with TRBD1 as a possible D gene (6 bases). Per germline, CDR1 SNHLY and CDR2 FYNNEI. The CDR3 has 14 amino acids. The V gene lost 6 bases and the J gene lost 6 bases, with 17 bases spanning the gap. The CDR3 reads CASSYSTGPPEAFF. For the CDR3, the DNA is TGTGCCAGCAGCTATTCAACAGGGCCTCCTGAAGCTTTCTTT.

This chain uses TRBV18 with TRBJ1-5, with D possibly being TRBD1 (6 bases). V was trimmed by 3 bases and J by 2 bases, leaving 20 bases between them. The CDR3 contains 18 residues. Germline CDR1 reads KGHSH; CDR2 reads LQKENI. In DNA, the CDR3 is TGTGCCAGCTCACCTGCGGGGGGCCTGATAAGAGGCAATCAGCCCCAGCATTTT. As protein: CASSPAGGLIRGNQPQHF.

The chain uses TRBV6-4 and TRBJ1-4; the D is unclear. Germline CDR1 and CDR2: MRHNA and SNTAGT. Trimming shortened V by 8 bases and J by 0 bases, and 13 bases separated the two germline ends. This CDR3 is built from 15 residues. The CDR3 loop is CASGKTPATNEKLFF. The CDR3 nucleotides are TGTGCCAGCGGTAAGACACCTGCAACTAATGAAAAACTGTTTTTT.